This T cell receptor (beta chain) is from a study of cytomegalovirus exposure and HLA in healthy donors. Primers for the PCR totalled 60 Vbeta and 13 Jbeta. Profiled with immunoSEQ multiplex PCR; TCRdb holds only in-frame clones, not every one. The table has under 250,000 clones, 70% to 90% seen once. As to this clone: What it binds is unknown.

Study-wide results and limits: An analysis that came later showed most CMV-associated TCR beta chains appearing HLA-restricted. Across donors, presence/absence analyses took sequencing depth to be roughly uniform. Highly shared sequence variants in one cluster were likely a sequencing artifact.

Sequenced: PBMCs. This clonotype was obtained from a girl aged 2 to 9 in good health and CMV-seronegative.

This chain's CDR3 is CASSREGIGSYEQYF. CDR3 DNA: TGTGCCAGCAGTAGGGAGGGGATCGGCTCCTACGAGCAGTACTTC. The rearrangement joins TRBV6-5 to TRBJ2-7; the match to TRBD2 covers 7 bases. The CDR3 contains 15 residues. V gave up 5 bases and J gave up 0 bases; unmatched junction bases: 7. Germline V gene sequence: CDR1 MNHEY, CDR2 SVGAGI.